The clone carrying this T cell receptor beta chain was found a few times. With V trimmed by 6 bases and J by 7 bases, 10 bases remained unmatched. The CDR3 consists of 15 residues. In germline, CDR1 is MNHEY, CDR2 SVGAGI. This record comes from a study of beta chain features in type 1 diabetes. The investigators reverse transcribed all of the isolated RNA, so they sequenced expressed TCRB transcripts. Libraries were prepared by immunoSEQ multiplex PCR; TCRdb keeps only in-frame clonotypes and omits some of them. Here the sample spans around 430,000 clones, around 28% being singletons. The source of this sequence is a young man in good health. V gene TRBV6-5 combines with J gene TRBJ2-7; TRBD2 matches at 12 bases. The specimen sequenced was naive CD4+ T cells from blood. The CDR3: CASRTGSSGRGEQYF. CDR3 DNA sequence: TGTGCCAGCAGAACCGGGTCTAGCGGGAGGGGTGAGCAGTACTTC.